The rows below give T cell receptor beta chains drawn from one sample of a study of OX40 agonist ivuxolimab in advanced cancers. TCRdb's table, derived via immunoSEQ multiplex PCR, lists solely in-frame clones and lacks some. The sample records 80,000 to 90,000 clones, around 84% being singletons. Sample: CD4+ or CD8+ T cells sorted from blood, taken in a trial of the OX40 agonist ivuxolimab. The receptors derive from an adult with an advanced solid tumor such as melanoma, head and neck, liver or kidney cancer. Each CDR3 is given with its conserved first and last residue. The D gene is left open where the match is weak. Some rows mark clone size as missing; the rest say once, few, many or name a class of expanded clone.

J | size | length | D | V | CDR3 | DNA
TRBJ1-4 | once | 15 | - | TRBV2 | CASSARAATNEKLFF | TGTGCCAGCAGTGCTCGGGCTGCAACTAATGAAAAACTGTTTTTT
TRBJ2-7 | once | 12 | - | TRBV18 | CASSPEDVGKYF | TGTGCCAGCTCACCCGAGGACGTGGGCAAGTACTTC
TRBJ2-1 | - | 13 | TRBD1 | TRBV30 | CAWGQGKGNEQFF | TGTGCCTGGGGACAGGGGAAGGGGAATGAGCAGTTCTTC
TRBJ1-6 | - | 16 | - | TRBV5-4 | CASSLASVGMASPLHF | TGTGCCAGCAGCTTGGCCTCGGTGGGAATGGCTTCACCCCTCCACTTT
TRBJ1-2 | - | 13 | TRBD1 | TRBV6-5 | CASSRDRLYGYTF | TGTGCCAGCAGCCGGGACAGGCTCTATGGCTACACCTTC
TRBJ1-1 | - | 16 | - | TRBV6-1 | CASSKEGGIGGTEAFF | TGTGCCAGCAGTAAAGAAGGGGGGATTGGAGGCACTGAAGCTTTCTTT
TRBJ1-1 | - | 15 | TRBD1 | TRBV28 | CASSLPGTGFPEAFF | TGTGCCAGCAGTTTACCCGGGACAGGGTTCCCTGAAGCTTTCTTT
TRBJ1-2 | - | 13 | - | TRBV5-1 | CATRDTENYGYTF | TGCGCCACAAGGGACACGGAGAACTATGGCTACACCTTC
TRBJ2-1 | - | 14 | TRBD1 | TRBV7-6 | CASSFWDSPNEQFF | TGTGCCAGCAGCTTCTGGGACAGCCCCAATGAGCAGTTCTTC
TRBJ2-3 | - | 14 | - | TRBV5-1 | CASSFRGRTDTQYF | TGCGCCAGCAGCTTTCGGGGACGCACAGATACGCAGTATTTT
TRBJ1-6 | once | 15 | - | TRBV6-1 | CASSGNLGRNSPLHF | TGTGCCAGCAGTGGGAACTTGGGCCGAAATTCACCCCTCCACTTT
TRBJ1-6 | few | 14 | - | TRBV6-4 | CASSRGGSRSPLHF | TGTGCCAGCAGCAGGGGAGGAAGTAGATCACCCCTCCACTTT
TRBJ1-5 | - | 17 | TRBD1 | TRBV14 | CASSQEAGQKCDQPQHF | TGTGCCAGCAGCCAAGAGGCGGGACAGAAGTGCGATCAGCCCCAGCATTTT
TRBJ2-7 | - | 16 | TRBD2 | TRBV15 | CATSRGGGGMNYEQYF | TGTGCCACCAGCAGAGGGGGCGGGGGAATGAACTACGAGCAGTACTTC
TRBJ2-7 | - | 15 | - | TRBV28 | CASSLWRGSSNEQYF | TGTGCCAGCAGTTTATGGAGAGGGTCCAGCAACGAGCAGTACTTC
TRBJ1-4 | - | 14 | TRBD1 | TRBV6-1 | CASGQGLVNEKLFF | TGTGCCAGCGGACAGGGCCTAGTTAATGAAAAACTGTTTTTT
TRBJ1-1 | - | 15 | - | TRBV5-1 | CASSARSGQGTEAFF | TGCGCCAGCAGCGCCCGGTCGGGTCAGGGCACTGAAGCTTTCTTT
TRBJ2-2 | - | 16 | - | TRBV7-7 | CASSFRHGRDTGELFF | TGTGCCAGCAGCTTTCGGCACGGCCGGGACACCGGGGAGCTGTTTTTT
TRBJ1-4 | - | 14 | - | TRBV19 | CASSIGGLGEKLFF | TGTGCCAGTAGTATAGGGGGTCTCGGTGAAAAACTGTTTTTT
TRBJ2-7 | - | 13 | - | TRBV2 | CASSEGLSYEQYF | TGTGCCAGCAGTGAGGGACTGAGCTACGAGCAGTACTTC
TRBJ2-3 | - | 17 | TRBD2 | TRBV7-9 | CASSLGLAGGPTDTQYF | TGTGCCAGCAGCTTAGGGCTAGCGGGGGGGCCCACAGATACGCAGTATTTT
TRBJ2-7 | once | 12 | - | TRBV11-2 | CASSLDRRGEYF | TGTGCCAGCAGCTTAGATCGAAGGGGGGAGTACTTC
TRBJ2-2 | - | 14 | - | TRBV7-9 | CASSLDLEGGELFF | TGTGCCAGCAGCTTAGATCTCGAAGGCGGGGAGCTGTTTTTT
TRBJ1-1 | - | 15 | - | TRBV9 | CASSVSSSLGSEAFF | TGTGCCAGCAGCGTCTCCTCGAGTTTGGGGTCTGAAGCTTTCTTT
TRBJ2-5 | - | 13 | - | TRBV7-7 | CASSSLVKETQYF | TGTGCTAGCAGCTCACTAGTTAAAGAGACCCAGTACTTC
TRBJ1-5 | - | 15 | - | TRBV6-4 | CASIYRQETNQPQHF | TGTGCCAGCATCTATCGACAGGAGACAAATCAGCCCCAGCATTTT
TRBJ1-6 | - | 16 | - | TRBV13 | CASSLGQAGAGSPLHF | TGTGCCAGCAGCTTAGGACAAGCCGGAGCAGGCTCACCCCTCCACTTT
TRBJ2-3 | - | 18 | - | TRBV11-2 | CASSLAHIPIVRGDTQYF | TGTGCCAGCAGCTTAGCTCACATCCCCATCGTACGGGGAGATACGCAGTATTTT
TRBJ1-5 | - | 14 | - | TRBV2 | CASSDRGGGQPQHF | TGTGCCAGCAGTGACAGGGGAGGAGGACAGCCCCAGCATTTT
TRBJ1-1 | - | 13 | - | TRBV7-3 | CASSVDGNTEAFF | TGTGCCAGCAGCGTTGACGGGAACACTGAAGCTTTCTTT
TRBJ1-2 | - | 13 | - | TRBV6-1 | CASSEVRGVGYTF | TGTGCCAGCAGTGAAGTTCGAGGGGTAGGCTACACCTTC
TRBJ1-2 | - | 15 | TRBD1 | TRBV18 | CASSPGQGSNYGYTF | TGTGCCAGCTCACCAGGACAGGGATCTAACTATGGCTACACCTTC
TRBJ2-5 | - | 12 | - | TRBV7-6 | CASSVGLETQYF | TGTGCCAGCAGCGTCGGATTGGAGACCCAGTACTTC
TRBJ2-6 | - | 19 | TRBD1 | TRBV5-4 | CASSPPPGQGPSGANVLTF | TGTGCCAGCAGCCCCCCCCCGGGACAGGGCCCCTCTGGGGCCAACGTCCTGACTTTC
TRBJ2-5 | - | 17 | TRBD2 | TRBV7-9 | CASSLNGGGGTQETQYF | TGTGCCAGCAGCTTAAATGGCGGCGGGGGAACCCAAGAGACCCAGTACTTC
TRBJ2-5 | - | 13 | TRBD1 | TRBV28 | CASRKGGEETQYF | TGTGCCAGCAGAAAAGGGGGCGAAGAGACCCAGTACTTC
TRBJ2-3 | - | 16 | TRBD2 | TRBV5-1 | CASSLLAGDTTDTQYF | TGCGCCAGCAGCTTGTTAGCGGGGGATACCACAGATACGCAGTATTTT
TRBJ2-7 | - | 15 | - | TRBV6-1 | CASSPRWGGGYEQYF | TGTGCCAGCAGTCCCCGCTGGGGCGGAGGCTACGAGCAGTACTTC
TRBJ2-7 | - | 13 | - | TRBV5-6 | CASSLWGFHEQYF | TGTGCCAGCAGCTTGTGGGGTTTCCACGAGCAGTACTTC
TRBJ2-1 | - | 16 | - | TRBV9 | CASSVRQGSRGDEQFF | TGTGCCAGCAGCGTGCGACAGGGTAGTAGGGGGGATGAGCAGTTCTTC
TRBJ2-1 | - | 15 | - | TRBV5-1 | CASTPWGDHVGEQFF | TGCGCCAGCACGCCTTGGGGGGACCACGTGGGTGAGCAGTTCTTC
TRBJ2-7 | - | 12 | - | TRBV5-6 | CASSFYGYEQYF | TGTGCCAGCAGCTTTTACGGCTACGAGCAGTACTTC
TRBJ1-3 | - | 12 | - | TRBV18 | CASSPAPGTIYF | TGTGCCAGCTCACCGGCCCCAGGGACCATATATTTT
TRBJ2-7 | - | 17 | - | TRBV12-5 | CASGFGDRPGVFSEQYF | TGTGCTAGTGGTTTCGGCGACAGACCCGGGGTGTTTAGCGAGCAGTACTTC
TRBJ2-4 | few | 13 | - | TRBV27 | CASSPYSGNIQYF | TGTGCCAGCAGTCCTTACTCAGGGAACATTCAGTACTTC
TRBJ2-7 | once | 15 | - | TRBV4-1 | CASSQDRDSTYEQYF | TGCGCCAGCAGCCAAGACAGGGACTCAACCTACGAGCAGTACTTC
TRBJ2-6 | - | 15 | TRBD1 | TRBV7-9 | CAGNRGSSGANVLTF | TGTGCCGGAAACAGGGGAAGCTCTGGGGCCAACGTCCTGACTTTC
TRBJ2-7 | few | 14 | - | TRBV5-4 | CASSLDPRTSEQYF | TGTGCCAGCAGCTTGGATCCCAGGACCTCCGAGCAGTACTTC
TRBJ2-7 | - | 18 | TRBD2 | TRBV28 | CASSFLGTSGVSPTKQYF | TGTGCCAGCAGTTTCCTTGGGACTAGCGGGGTATCACCTACGAAGCAGTACTTC
TRBJ2-7 | - | 13 | - | TRBV6-1 | CASSEVRRDEQYF | TGTGCCAGCAGTGAGGTACGGCGGGACGAGCAGTACTTC
TRBJ1-6 | few | 15 | - | TRBV19 | CASSAGLPYNSPLHF | TGTGCCAGTAGTGCGGGACTCCCCTATAATTCACCCCTCCACTTT
TRBJ1-1 | - | 15 | - | TRBV28 | CASAPPLPRNTEAFF | TGTGCCAGTGCACCACCTCTCCCTAGGAACACTGAAGCTTTCTTT